This is a list of T cell receptor beta chains from one sample in a study of CD8 T cells in Susac syndrome. TCRdb re-analysed the immunoSEQ multiplex PCR reads in MiXCR, keeping a single row per CDR3 protein. The table shows about 150,000 distinct CDR3 sequences, with around 96% occurring only once. Sequences were obtained from CD4+ T cells from PBMCs. The source of these receptors is a human donor with multiple sclerosis. The CDR3 runs from the conserved cysteine through the conserved F or W. The D gene is left open where the match is weak. The size field is filled for only some rows; it gives once, few, many or a size class.

14,few,TRBV7-3,-,TRBJ2-3,TGTGCCAGCAGCTATCGCGGGAGCACAGATACGCAGTATTTT,CASSYRGSTDTQYF
15,-,TRBV20-1,TRBD2,TRBJ2-5,TGCAGTGCTCATTCTAGCGGGGCGCTCCAAGAGACCCAGTACTTC,CSAHSSGALQETQYF
11,-,TRBV30,-,TRBJ2-5,TGTGCCTGGACGGTAAAAGAGACCCAGTACTTC,CAWTVKETQYF
15,once,TRBV20-1,TRBD2,TRBJ2-7,TGCAGTGCTATACCGCGGGAGGGCAAACCCTACGAGCAGTACTTC,CSAIPREGKPYEQYF
12,-,TRBV5-4,-,TRBJ2-6,TGTGCCAGCAGCTTACAGGGAAGAGTCCTGACTTTC,CASSLQGRVLTF
15,-,TRBV20-1,TRBD1,TRBJ2-7,TGCAGTGCCAAACCTATAAGACAGGGGGCCTACGAGCAGTACTTC,CSAKPIRQGAYEQYF
12,-,TRBV20-1,TRBD1,TRBJ2-7,TGCAGTGGCCACGACAGGGGGCGCGAGCAGTACTTC,CSGHDRGREQYF
13,-,TRBV29-1,-,TRBJ1-2,TGCAGCGTACCTGGCCGTTACTCCTATGGCTACACCTTC,CSVPGRYSYGYTF
15,-,TRBV3-1,-,TRBJ1-3,TGTGCCAGCAGCGAACTCCGGACATTCGGAAACACCATATATTTT,CASSELRTFGNTIYF
12,-,TRBV4-1,-,TRBJ2-2,TGCGCCAGCAGCGATGGGGTCGGGGAGCTGTTTTTT,CASSDGVGELFF
15,-,TRBV19,TRBD1,TRBJ2-4,TGTGCCAGTAGTCCCTTGGACAGGGCCAAAAACATTCAGTACTTC,CASSPLDRAKNIQYF
14,-,TRBV27,TRBD1,TRBJ1-2,TGTGCCAGCAGTAATACAGGGGGCGCTTATGGCTACACCTTC,CASSNTGGAYGYTF
15,-,TRBV2,TRBD1,TRBJ1-5,TGTGCCAGCAGTACCATTGGACAGGGAGGCCAGCCCCAGCATTTT,CASSTIGQGGQPQHF
11,-,TRBV29-1,-,TRBJ2-3,TGCAGCGTTGTTACACAGTCTTCGCAGTATTTT,CSVVTQSSQYF
12,-,TRBV5-1,-,TRBJ1-1,TGCGCCAGCAGCTTGGTAGGCAGTCAAGCTTTCTTT,CASSLVGSQAFF
15,-,TRBV20-1,TRBD1,TRBJ1-5,TGCAGTGCTAGGACTGTGACAGGGGGCAATCAGCCCCAGCATTTT,CSARTVTGGNQPQHF
14,-,TRBV30,-,TRBJ1-5,TGTGCCTGGAGTCTTCCGGGGTTCAATCAGCCCCAGCATTTT,CAWSLPGFNQPQHF
14,-,TRBV12-3/TRBV12-4,-,TRBJ2-1,TGTGCCAGCAGTCCCCACGGATGGCCAGGCGAGCAGTTCTTC,CASSPHGWPGEQFF
15,-,TRBV2,TRBD2,TRBJ2-7,TGTGCCAGCAGGAGGGGACTAGACAGTCGCTACGAGCAGTACTTC,CASRRGLDSRYEQYF
16,-,TRBV7-9,-,TRBJ2-5,TGTGCCAGCAGGGAAAGGACAAATGAGGACCAAGAGACCCAGTACTTC,CASRERTNEDQETQYF
13,-,TRBV18,-,TRBJ2-1,TGTGCCAGCTCCCCAATTAAATTCAATGAGCAGTTCTTC,CASSPIKFNEQFF
14,-,TRBV7-9,-,TRBJ2-7,TGTGCCAGCAGCTTAGCAGCCGGGTTCGGCGAGCAGTACTTC,CASSLAAGFGEQYF
16,-,TRBV7-9,-,TRBJ1-4,TGTGCCAGCAGCTCCCCTGGGACAACCGGTAATGAAAAACTGTTTTTT,CASSSPGTTGNEKLFF
15,-,TRBV5-4,-,TRBJ2-1,TGTGCCAGTGCGGCTCAGGGTTGGAGGTACAATGAGCAGTTCTTC,CASAAQGWRYNEQFF
11,few,TRBV29-1,-,TRBJ2-7,TGCAGCGTCAAAACTAGCTACGAGCAGTACTTC,CSVKTSYEQYF
13,-,TRBV28,-,TRBJ2-7,TGTGCCAGCAGTTTGTCCTCTGCTAAGGAGCAGTACTTC,CASSLSSAKEQYF
11,-,TRBV5-6,-,TRBJ2-3,TGTGCCAGCAGCTTGTTGAATACGCAGTATTTT,CASSLLNTQYF
16,-,TRBV5-4,TRBD2,TRBJ2-5,TGTGCCAGCAGTGAACAACTAGCGGGGGGGCAAGAGACCCAGTACTTC,CASSEQLAGGQETQYF
11,-,TRBV27,-,TRBJ2-5,TGTGCCAGCAGTAAGGGCCAGACCCAGTACTTC,CASSKGQTQYF
14,-,TRBV7-9,-,TRBJ1-1,TGTGCCAGCAGCTTAGACGTGCCGAACACTGAAGCTTTCTTT,CASSLDVPNTEAFF
14,-,TRBV27,TRBD1,TRBJ1-2,TGTGCCAGCAGTTTTATCGGACAGGGGGGAGGCTACACCTTC,CASSFIGQGGGYTF
14,-,TRBV29-1,-,TRBJ2-1,TGCAGCGTTGCTCGGGATGAGTTACGCAATGAGCAGTTCTTC,CSVARDELRNEQFF
15,-,TRBV24-1,-,TRBJ2-3,TGTGCCACCAGTGGTGAGAGGGCGTTGCCCGATACGCAGTATTTT,CATSGERALPDTQYF
12,-,TRBV28,-,TRBJ2-7,TGTGCCAGCACCTCCTCGGGGCGAGAGCAGTACTTC,CASTSSGREQYF
14,-,TRBV30,TRBD1,TRBJ1-2,TGTGCCTGGAGTGTGGGACAGGGCGCCGGGGGCTACACCTTC,CAWSVGQGAGGYTF
13,-,TRBV25-1,-,TRBJ2-2,TGTGCCAGCAGTGAACGTGGGGCCGGGGAGCTGTTTTTT,CASSERGAGELFF
13,-,TRBV4-1,-,TRBJ1-1,TGCGCCAGCAGCCACCCAAGGAACACTGAAGCTTTCTTT,CASSHPRNTEAFF
17,-,TRBV7-2,TRBD1,TRBJ2-6,TGTGCCAGCAGCCCGGGACAGGGGATCTCTGGGGCCAACGTCCTGACTTTC,CASSPGQGISGANVLTF
12,-,TRBV20-1,-,TRBJ2-4,TGCAGTGCTAGACGGCAGACAAACATTCAGTACTTC,CSARRQTNIQYF
16,once,TRBV12-3/TRBV12-4,-,TRBJ1-1,TGTGCCAGCAGTTTGAGGGGGGGGCGGATGAACACTGAAGCTTTCTTT,CASSLRGGRMNTEAFF
13,few,TRBV7-6,-,TRBJ1-1,TGTGCCAGCAGCTTAGGAGGGGACACTGAAGCTTTCTTT,CASSLGGDTEAFF
14,once,TRBV20-1,TRBD1,TRBJ1-5,TGCAGTGCTATGGGACAGGTTAGCAATCAGCCCCAGCATTTT,CSAMGQVSNQPQHF
14,-,TRBV20-1,-,TRBJ2-3,TGCAGTGCTAGCCCCGGGGGCCTCACAGATACGCAGTATTTT,CSASPGGLTDTQYF
17,-,TRBV20-1,TRBD2,TRBJ2-3,TGCAGTGCAGACCCTAACCTCGGGACTAGCGGTACAGATACGCAGTATTTT,CSADPNLGTSGTDTQYF
13,-,TRBV9,-,TRBJ1-1,TGTGCCAGCAGCGTAGAAGATAGGACAGAAGCTTTCTTT,CASSVEDRTEAFF
11,once,TRBV7-9,-,TRBJ2-3,TGTGCCAGCAGCCCGACTAATACGCAGTATTTT,CASSPTNTQYF
17,-,TRBV9,TRBD2,TRBJ2-7,TGTGCCAGCAGCGTAGACCCGACTAGCGGGAGGAAAGGCGAGCAGTACTTC,CASSVDPTSGRKGEQYF
14,-,TRBV7-3,-,TRBJ1-6,TGTGCCAGCAGCTCCGGGACGCCCAATTCACCCCTCCACTTT,CASSSGTPNSPLHF
17,-,TRBV4-1,-,TRBJ2-1,TGCGCCAGCAGCCAAGGACCGACCTCCAGCTCCTACAATGAGCAGTTCTTC,CASSQGPTSSSYNEQFF
14,-,TRBV7-2,-,TRBJ2-1,TGTGCCAGCAGCTTAAGGACTCCTAACAATGAGCAGTTCTTC,CASSLRTPNNEQFF
19,-,TRBV3-1,TRBD1,TRBJ1-6,TGTGCCAGCAGCCACATGGCCGGGACAGGGGGCTCCTATAATTCACCCCTCCACTTT,CASSHMAGTGGSYNSPLHF
13,once,TRBV29-1,-,TRBJ1-1,TGCAGCGTCGAGACAGCGTGGAACACTGAAGCTTTCTTT,CSVETAWNTEAFF
17,-,TRBV15,TRBD2,TRBJ2-7,TGTGCCACCAGCAGAGATACCAGCGGGGGCATCGCCTACGAGCAGTACTTC,CATSRDTSGGIAYEQYF
14,-,TRBV9,TRBD2,TRBJ2-5,TGTGCCAGCAGCTGGACTAGCGGGCAAGAGACCCAGTACTTC,CASSWTSGQETQYF
14,-,TRBV29-1,TRBD1,TRBJ1-1,TGCAGCGCTACCGCCGGGACAGGTATTACTGAAGCTTTCTTT,CSATAGTGITEAFF
15,-,TRBV5-1,-,TRBJ2-3,TGCGCCAGCAGCTTGGCGTCGCCTAGCACAGATACGCAGTATTTT,CASSLASPSTDTQYF
13,-,TRBV29-1,-,TRBJ2-3,TGCAGCGTTGTTGCGGGGGCAGGGGATACGCAGTATTTT,CSVVAGAGDTQYF
14,-,TRBV6-1,TRBD2,TRBJ2-1,TGTGCCAGCGGACTAGCGGGGAAGGGCGCTGAGCAGTTCTTC,CASGLAGKGAEQFF
14,once,TRBV4-3,-,TRBJ1-4,TGCGCCAGCAGCCAAGGGGACCTGGGGGAAAAACTGTTTTTT,CASSQGDLGEKLFF
14,-,TRBV6-1,-,TRBJ1-2,TGTGCCAGCAGTTCCGCAGGACAGAACTATGGCTACACCTTC,CASSSAGQNYGYTF